The clone carrying this TCR beta chain appeared a few times. No antigen is known for it. Libraries were prepared by immunoSEQ multiplex PCR; TCRdb keeps only in-frame clonotypes and omits some of them. The table records hundreds of thousands of clones, about 61% of them present only once. This record comes from a study of cytotoxic CD8 clonotypes in ibrutinib-treated CLL. Overall study results and limits: A rise in clonality was seen at ibrutinib response, and a fall back toward baseline was seen at progression. Under treatment, the uncommon public clonotypes either contracted or remained stable.

Germline CDR1 SGHRS, CDR2 YFSETQ. The CDR3 has 13 residues. The V end was cut by 5 bases, the J end by 5 bases, with 11 bases between. The clonotype originates from a human donor with chronic lymphocytic leukemia. V is TRBV5-1 and J is TRBJ2-1; D perhaps matches TRBD2 (6 bases). The sample was PBMCs, taken after 36 months of ibrutinib treatment. CDR3 in amino acids: CASREGRNNEQFF. The CDR3 coding sequence is TGCGCCAGCAGGGAGGGCAGGAACAATGAGCAGTTCTTC.